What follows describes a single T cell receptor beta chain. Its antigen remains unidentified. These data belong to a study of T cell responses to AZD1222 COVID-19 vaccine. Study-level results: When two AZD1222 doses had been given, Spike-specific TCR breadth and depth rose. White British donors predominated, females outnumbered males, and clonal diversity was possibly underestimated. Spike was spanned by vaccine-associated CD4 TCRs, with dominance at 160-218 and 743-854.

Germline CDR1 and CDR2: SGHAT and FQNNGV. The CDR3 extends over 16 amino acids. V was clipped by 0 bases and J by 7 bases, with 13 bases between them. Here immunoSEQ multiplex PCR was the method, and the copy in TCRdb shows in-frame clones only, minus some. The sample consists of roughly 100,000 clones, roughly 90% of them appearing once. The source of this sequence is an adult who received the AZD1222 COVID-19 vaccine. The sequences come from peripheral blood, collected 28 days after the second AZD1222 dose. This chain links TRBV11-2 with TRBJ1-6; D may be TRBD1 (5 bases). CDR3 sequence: CASSLDAGRQNSPLHF. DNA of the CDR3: TGTGCCAGCAGCTTAGATGCGGGGCGGCAAAATTCACCCCTCCACTTT.